The source of this T cell receptor (beta chain) is a study of blood T cell repertoires in COVID-19. Study-wide background: There were acute and convalescent COVID-19 samples, and they came from the United States, Italy and Spain. Sources were T cells, B-cell-depleted T cells, or PBMCs; the material itself was cDNA or gDNA.

As handled by the study authors: Amplification with reference gene primers provided the estimates of nucleated cell counts. This table comes from immunoSEQ multiplex PCR, and its TCRdb copy is limited to in-frame clones, with some not included. From that table come the V and J calls and clone size; the DNA was used to work out D and trimming. The repertoire includes under 200,000 clones, approximately 85% of them detected once, and approximately 9.4% sits in the top ten. This clone was detected once. Germline V gene data show CDR1 as SGHRS and CDR2 as YFSETQ. With 4 bases removed from V and 10 bases from J, the gap between germline ends came to 15 bases. This CDR3 is built from 14 residues.

What was sequenced was peripheral blood. The origin of this receptor is a woman older than 75 with acute or convalescent COVID-19. This sequence joins TRBV5-1 and TRBJ1-6; possible D gene TRBD1, 6 bases. CDR3 amino acids: CASSLQGIGSPLHF. As DNA, the CDR3 is TGCGCCAGCAGCCTACAGGGTATAGGGTCACCCCTCCACTTT.